This paragraph reports one T cell receptor beta chain. Its antigen is currently unknown. Germline V gene sequence: CDR1 MNHEY, CDR2 SVGEGT. The V gene lost 2 bases and the J gene lost 7 bases, with 6 bases spanning the gap. There are 13 residues in the CDR3. This entry comes from a study of T-cell memory formation after mild COVID-19. Study at large: Largely donor-specific TCR clusters were found. Findings and caveats of the study: Prior to infection, memory already included some responding clones, suggesting cross-reactive memory joined. Confirmation was lacking for SARS-CoV-2 specificity of second-wave clones that peaked on day 37.

Via MiXCR, TCRdb re-called the 5' RACE reads, giving one row per CDR3 protein. Found here are about 200,000 distinct CDR3 sequences, 9% to 10% of them singletons; the top ten hold roughly 3.5%. The sequenced sample consisted of PBMCs or a T cell subset sorted from them (not recorded which). This TCR was sampled from a man aged 18 to 30 who had mild COVID-19 (a few samples of this study predate the infection). Cell type and time point are not known. The chain employs TRBV6-2 or TRBV6-3 and TRBJ1-6; D is ambiguous. DNA for the CDR3: TGTGCCAGCAGTTACGATTGGAATTCACCCCTCCACTTT. Translation gives CASSYDWNSPLHF.